The sequence of this TCR beta chain was determined in a study of T cell responses to AZD1222 COVID-19 vaccine. This table comes from immunoSEQ multiplex PCR, and its TCRdb copy is limited to in-frame clones, with some not included. The sample lists about 100,000 clones; 70% to 90% were seen once. Turning to this clone: Its specificity is unknown.

V gave up 0 bases and J gave up 0 bases, with 10 bases separating them. CDR3 length equals 16 residues. The germline V gene encodes CDR1 ENHRY and CDR2 SYGVKD. Findings and limits, study-wide: Clonal diversity may have been underestimated in mostly white British donors. As reported, nearly half of all spike-specific TCRs target variant regions that are unmutated.

Material: peripheral blood, obtained 28 days after the second AZD1222 dose. The chain recombines TRBV10-3 with TRBJ2-3; tentatively, D is TRBD1 (8 bases). The sequence was obtained from an adult who received the AZD1222 COVID-19 vaccine. Here the CDR3 reads CAISESQGGSTDTQYF. The CDR3 coding sequence is TGTGCCATCAGTGAGTCACAGGGGGGGAGCACAGATACGCAGTATTTT.